This T cell receptor (beta chain) was found in a study of blood T cell repertoires in COVID-19. About the study: T cells, B-cell-depleted T cells, or PBMCs provided the cDNA or gDNA that served as material.

This CDR3 region has 17 residues. Unmatched junction bases numbered 9, after V lost 0 bases and J lost 8 bases. Per germline, CDR1 SGHRS and CDR2 YFSETQ. Clones were sequenced by immunoSEQ multiplex PCR, and TCRdb holds only the in-frame ones, with some missing. The table records roughly 29,000 clones, about four fifths of them present only once. J is TRBJ2-1 and V is TRBV5-1; TRBD2 matches at 12 bases. The receptor's source is an older man with active COVID-19. The sample comprised peripheral blood. The CDR3 loop is CASSLVPGLAGSDEQFF. Written as DNA, the CDR3 is TGCGCCAGCAGCTTGGTCCCAGGACTAGCGGGGTCGGATGAGCAGTTCTTC.